This paragraph reports one T cell receptor beta chain. The source of the sample is a study of graft-versus-host responses after intestinal transplantation. CDR1 and CDR2 (germline): SGHRS, YFSETQ. The CDR3 totals 18 residues. Unmatched junction bases numbered 18, after V lost 0 bases and J lost 14 bases. Graft specimens yielded both intraepithelial and lamina propria lymphocytes. Clones were read by immunoSEQ multiplex PCR, and TCRdb kept only the in-frame ones, dropping some. The sample holds some 15,000 clones, approximately 80% seen once. This TCR was sampled from a human patient who received an intestinal transplant, so some T cells may come from the graft donor. V gene TRBV5-1 combines with J gene TRBJ2-1; TRBD2 aligns across 12 bases. The sequencing here drew on ileum tissue, taken 17 days after transplant. CDR3 DNA: TGCGCCAGCAGCTTGGGGACAGGGGGTCTATCTAGCGGGAGGGAGGAGTTCTTC. Its protein is CASSLGTGGLSSGREEFF.